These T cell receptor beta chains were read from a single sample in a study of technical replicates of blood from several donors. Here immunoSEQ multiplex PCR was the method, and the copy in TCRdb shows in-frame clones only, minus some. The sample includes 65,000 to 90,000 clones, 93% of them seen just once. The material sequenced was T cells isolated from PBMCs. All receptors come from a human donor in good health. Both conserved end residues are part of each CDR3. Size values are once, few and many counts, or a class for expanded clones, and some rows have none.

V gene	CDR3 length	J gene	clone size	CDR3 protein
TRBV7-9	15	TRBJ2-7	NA	CASWGVGTEKDEQYF
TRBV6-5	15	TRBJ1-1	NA	CASRGQGAGLTEAFF
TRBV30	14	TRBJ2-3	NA	CAWTSGSPRDTQYF
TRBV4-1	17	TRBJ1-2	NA	CASSHVGRDIQNYGYTF
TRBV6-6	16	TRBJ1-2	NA	CASSSGTAYSNYGYTF
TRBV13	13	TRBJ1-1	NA	CASSFSPNTEAFF
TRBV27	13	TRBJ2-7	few	CASSPGQSYEQYF
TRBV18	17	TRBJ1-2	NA	CASSKKTSGATNYGYTF
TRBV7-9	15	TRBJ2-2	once	CASERGFGDTGELFF
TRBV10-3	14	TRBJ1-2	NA	CAISETRVSYGYTF
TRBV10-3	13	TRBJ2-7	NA	CATLGQNGYEQYF
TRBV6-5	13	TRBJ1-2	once	CASTKDRTYGYTF
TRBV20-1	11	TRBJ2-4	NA	CSASPGGDNLF
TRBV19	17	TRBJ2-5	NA	CASRRAGGTSVQETQYF
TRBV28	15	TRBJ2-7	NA	CASSNATPKSYEQYF
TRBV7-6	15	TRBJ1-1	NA	CASSLNTGGWTEAFF
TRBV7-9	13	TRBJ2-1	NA	CATAGGSDNEQFF
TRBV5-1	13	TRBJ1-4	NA	CASMRDPNEKLFF
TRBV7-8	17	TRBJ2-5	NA	CASSLASLEIHQETQYF
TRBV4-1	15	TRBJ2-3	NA	CASSQLAGDTDTQYF
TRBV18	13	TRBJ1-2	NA	CASSNREGDGYTF
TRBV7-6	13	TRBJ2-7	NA	CASSLETAYEQYF
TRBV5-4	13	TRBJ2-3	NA	CASGKGGEDTQYF
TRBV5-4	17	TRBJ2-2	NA	CASSLVFLAGNTGELFF
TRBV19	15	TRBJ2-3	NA	CASSKDSTSTDTQYF
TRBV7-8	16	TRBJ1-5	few	CASSQSQGTSNQPQHF
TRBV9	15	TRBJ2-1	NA	CASSVASGVYNEQFF
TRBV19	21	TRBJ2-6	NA	CATAQMDRGYSISSGANVLTF
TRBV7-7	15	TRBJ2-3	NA	CASSLDRGGTDTQYF